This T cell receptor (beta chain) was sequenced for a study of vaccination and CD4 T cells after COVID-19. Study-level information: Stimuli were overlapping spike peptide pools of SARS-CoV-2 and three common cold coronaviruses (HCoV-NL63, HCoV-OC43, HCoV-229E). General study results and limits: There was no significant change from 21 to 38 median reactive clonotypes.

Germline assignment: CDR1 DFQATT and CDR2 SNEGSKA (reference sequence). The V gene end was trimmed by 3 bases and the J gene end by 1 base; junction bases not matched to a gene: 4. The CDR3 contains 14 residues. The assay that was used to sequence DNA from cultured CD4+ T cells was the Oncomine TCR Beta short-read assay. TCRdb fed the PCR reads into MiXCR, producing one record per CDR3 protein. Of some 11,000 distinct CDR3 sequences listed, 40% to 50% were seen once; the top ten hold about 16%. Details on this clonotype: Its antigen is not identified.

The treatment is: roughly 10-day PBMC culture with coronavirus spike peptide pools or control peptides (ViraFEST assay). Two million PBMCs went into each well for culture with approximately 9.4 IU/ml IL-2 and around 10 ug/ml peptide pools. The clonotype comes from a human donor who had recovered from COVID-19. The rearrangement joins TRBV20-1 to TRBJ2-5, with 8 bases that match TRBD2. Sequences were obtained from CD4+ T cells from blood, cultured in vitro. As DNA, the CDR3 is TGCAGTGCTAGTTACAGCGGGAGCCAAGAGACCCAGTACTTC. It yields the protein CSASYSGSQETQYF.